This entry describes one T cell receptor (beta chain). There is no known antigen for this receptor. Per-base qualities were not stored, and no clone one base away is much larger. These data originate in a study of T cell repertoires in cytomegalovirus infection (dated by TCRdb to between 2018 and 2021). Study-level background: The HLA type of each donor mattered for the analysis, because public TCR beta signatures pointed to carriage of CMV infection along with the matching HLA type. Overall results and qualifications from the work: The ex vivo response was dominated by HLA-C-restricted CMV-specific TCR beta clonotypes, which also provided the single most frequent clonotype in two of eight donors. In both this cohort and an independent approximately 400-donor cohort, the cumulative frequency of public TCR beta family members distinguished carriers of CMV infection plus the relevant HLA type.

Sequencing relied on an Illumina HiSeq 1500. Starting from the raw public reads, TCRdb applied fastp trimming at Q25, assembled clones with MiXCR and retained in-frame beta chains. Entries that share a CDR3 protein sequence are merged under the most common genes and DNA. The sample table holds about 460,000 distinct CDR3 sequences, of which 10% to 12% were seen once. The biggest ten clones account for roughly 10% of the sample. The CDR3 covers 14 residues, taking in both the cysteine and the phenylalanine. CDR3 DNA only is kept here, 42 bases in frame from base 1. Reading the germline V gene gives CDR1 SGHRS and CDR2 YFSETQ. Between the V and J ends, shortened by 3 bases and 5 bases respectively, the junction contains 11 bases.

Sequencing was carried out using PBMCs. The TCR sequence derives from a human donor in good health (CMV status not recorded). Some clones in this sample may be carry-over from other donors' samples. The sequence joins TRBV5-1 to TRBJ2-2; a tentative D call is TRBD2 (7 bases match). The nucleotides are TGCGCCAGCAGCTGGGCGGGGGCGACCGGGGAGCTGTTTTTT. It encodes CASSWAGATGELFF. Extended through the reference TRBV5-1 and TRBJ2-2 proteins, this CDR3 yields the full variable domain: KAGVTQTPRYLIKTRGQQVTLSCSPISGHRSVSWYQQTPGQGLQFLFEYFSETQRNKGNFPGRFSGRQFSNSRSEMNVSTLELGDSALYLCASSWAGATGELFFGEGSRLTVL.